The 29 T cell receptor beta chains below were found in one sample sequenced in a study of shared clonotypes between healthy human individuals. TCRdb keeps only in-frame clones here, not all; method: immunoSEQ multiplex PCR. The table shows roughly 500,000 clones, with about 85% occurring only once. Material for sequencing was PBMCs. These receptors came from a woman aged 40 to 50 in good health. Some clones in this sample may be carry-over from other donors' samples.

The rearrangement joins TRBV19 to TRBJ1-5, with D unclear. V was clipped by 8 bases and J by 6 bases, with 14 bases between them. The V gene's germline CDR1 is LNHDA and CDR2 SQIVND (reference sequence). CDR3 length: 13 residues. CDR3 nucleotides: TGTGCCAGTTGGGCAGACAAGATTCAGCCCCAGCATTTT. This gives the protein CASWADKIQPQHF.

J is TRBJ2-2 and V is TRBV7-9; weak D call: TRBD2 (5 bases). Trimming took off 2 bases at V and 8 bases at J, with 18 bases between the two ends. In germline, CDR1 is SEHNR, CDR2 FQNEAQ (reference sequence). The CDR3 sequence is 16 residues long. The CDR3 protein is CASSLRSTEEEGELFF. The CDR3 bases are TGTGCCAGCAGCTTACGAAGTACCGAGGAGGAGGGGGAGCTGTTTTTT.

This clone was counted only a few times. The V gene is TRBV2, the J gene TRBJ1-5; D call uncertain. This CDR3 has 13 residues. From germline, CDR1 is SNHLY and CDR2 FYNNEI. V dropped 7 bases and J dropped 2 bases, with 9 bases sitting between them. For the CDR3, the DNA is TGTGCCAGCACCTCAGTTCGCAATCAGCCCCAGCATTTT. Its translation: CASTSVRNQPQHF.

This chain connects TRBV29-1 to TRBJ1-5, with TRBD1 matching over 8 bases. Germline V gene sequence: CDR1 SQVTM, CDR2 ANQGSEA. The CDR3 contains 12 residues. With V trimmed by 7 bases and J by 7 bases, 6 bases remained unmatched. The CDR3 sequence: CSAGQGGQPQHF. The CDR3 bases are TGCAGCGCCGGACAGGGAGGCCAGCCCCAGCATTTT.

The chain is built from TRBV7-9 and TRBJ2-7; the D gene is possibly TRBD1 (7 bases). Germline V CDR1 and CDR2: SEHNR, FQNEAQ (reference sequence). The CDR3 is 13 residues long. Trimming removed 0 bases at V and 6 bases at J, with 9 bases between. The CDR3 DNA follows: TGTGCCAGCAGCTTAGCTCAGGGGGGCGAGCAGTACTTC. This encodes CASSLAQGGEQYF.

A single count supports this clone. The J gene is TRBJ2-3, the V gene TRBV9; TRBD2 aligns across 7 bases. The CDR3 is 17 residues long. The germline gives CDR1 SGDLS, CDR2 YYNGEE. J lost 0 bases, V lost 0 bases, and 7 bases had no gene match. CDR3 DNA sequence: TGTGCCAGCAGCGTAGCTCGAGCGGGAAAGAGCACAGATACGCAGTATTTT. This sequence encodes CASSVARAGKSTDTQYF.

The V and J genes are TRBV7-3 and TRBJ2-1, with TRBD2 as a possible D gene (6 bases). Trimming removed 4 bases from V and 8 bases from J, with 18 bases in between. The CDR3 covers 15 residues. Germline lookup yields CDR1 SGHTA and CDR2 FQGTGA. The DNA for the CDR3 is TGTGCCAGCAGCTCACCGGGACCGCGGGGCTATGAGCAGTTCTTC. It yields the protein CASSSPGPRGYEQFF.

The J gene is TRBJ2-1, the V gene TRBV9; 7 bases agree with TRBD2. The CDR3 length is 16 residues. With 0 bases clipped from V and 4 bases from J, the junction kept 7 bases outside the gene matches. The germline V gene has CDR1 SGDLS and CDR2 YYNGEE. In nucleotides, the CDR3 is TGTGCCAGCAGCGTAGTTCCGGGAGGACTTTACAATGAGCAGTTCTTC. It is translated as CASSVVPGGLYNEQFF.

The chain links TRBV27 to TRBJ2-3; D might be TRBD2 (7 bases). This CDR3 is 16 amino acids long. Germline V gene lookup returns CDR1 MNHEY and CDR2 SMNVEV (reference sequence). Between the trimmed V and J ends, which lost 2 bases and 2 bases, there was a span of 14 bases. Here the CDR3 reads CASSLGWGGPTDTQYF. The CDR3 DNA is TGTGCCAGCAGTTTAGGTTGGGGGGGCCCCACAGATACGCAGTATTTT.

The J gene is TRBJ1-5, the V gene TRBV5-4; 8 bases match TRBD1. CDR3 size: 16 residues. V was clipped by 4 bases and J by 1 base; unmatched bases: 7. From germline, CDR1 is SGHNT and CDR2 YYREEE (reference sequence). The CDR3 protein is CASSGRGPVSNQPQHF. DNA of the CDR3: TGTGCCAGCAGCGGCAGGGGGCCTGTAAGCAATCAGCCCCAGCATTTT.

The table lists this clone with a few counts. The chain uses TRBV20-1 and TRBJ2-5, with TRBD1 identical over 9 bases. Trimming took 6 bases from V and 6 from J; bases not matched to a gene: 2. The CDR3 is 11 amino acids. Germline V CDR1 and CDR2: DFQATT, SNEGSKA (reference sequence). CDR3 sequence: CSAGTGKTQYF. The DNA for the CDR3 is TGCAGTGCCGGGACAGGGAAGACCCAGTACTTC.

V gene TRBV7-2 combines with J gene TRBJ2-2; 7 bases map to TRBD2. The germline gives CDR1 SGHTA, CDR2 FQGNSA. V was clipped by 4 bases and J by 4 bases; unmatched bases: 12. This CDR3 spans 17 amino acids. The CDR3 DNA sequence: TGTGCCAGCAGCTCGAGGACTAGTTCGGCAGGCACCGGGGAGCTGTTTTTT. This codes for CASSSRTSSAGTGELFF.

To note about this clone: A junction end diverges from the germline sequence, so it may reflect a read error. The chain couples TRBV4-1 to TRBJ1-5, with TRBD1 as a possible D gene (5 bases). The germline CDR1 and CDR2 sequences are MGHRA and YSYEKL. The CDR3 totals 14 residues. The CDR3 bases are TGCGCCAGCGGCCAAGGGATCTCTGGGACGGCCCAGCATTTT. Its translation: CASGQGISGTAQHF.

This chain connects TRBV6-6 to TRBJ2-7, with 11 bases fitting TRBD1. The trim removed 5 bases at V and 2 bases at J, leaving 8 bases unmatched. The CDR3 has 16 amino acids. Germline loops: CDR1 MNHNY, CDR2 SVGAGI (reference sequence). The CDR3 loop is CASSTPWGQGAYEQYF. The CDR3 DNA sequence: TGTGCCAGCAGTACACCCTGGGGACAGGGGGCCTACGAGCAGTACTTC.

V is TRBV11-2 and J is TRBJ1-2; no clear D. The V gene's germline CDR1 is SGHAT and CDR2 FQNNGV. V gave up 1 base and J gave up 7 bases, with 19 bases separating them. This CDR3 has 16 amino acids. The CDR3 coding sequence is TGTGCCAGCAGCTTAGCTCCCCACCCCCGTGAGGGTGGCTACACCTTC. This gives the protein CASSLAPHPREGGYTF.

The chain uses TRBV28 and TRBJ1-2, with D maybe TRBD1 (6 bases). This CDR3 is built from 16 residues. Looked up from germline, CDR1 is MDHEN and CDR2 is SYDVKM. Trimming stripped 4 bases from V and 2 bases from J, with 17 bases between. CDR3 DNA sequence: TGTGCCAGCAGTTCCTCCGGGGAGGGGGACAACTATGGCTACACCTTC. This encodes CASSSSGEGDNYGYTF.

This clone was seen only once. The V call is TRBV7-9, the J call TRBJ2-1; tentatively, D is TRBD1 (5 bases). V lost 3 bases and J 0 bases, leaving 9 bases between the germline ends. CDR3 length: 15 residues. The V gene's germline CDR1 is SEHNR and CDR2 FQNEAQ (reference sequence). In DNA form, the CDR3 reads TGTGCCAGCAGCTTCGGACACAGCTCCTACAATGAGCAGTTCTTC. Amino acid sequence: CASSFGHSSYNEQFF.

The chain couples TRBV28 to TRBJ1-5; perhaps TRBD1 as D (6 bases). Germline V gene lookup returns CDR1 MDHEN and CDR2 SYDVKM. The V end lost 6 bases, the J end lost 7 bases, and 16 bases lay between the germline ends. CDR3 length: 14 amino acids. The CDR3 loop is CASRPVGGGQPQHF. The DNA of the CDR3 is TGTGCCAGCAGGCCGGTTGGGGGCGGGCAGCCCCAGCATTTT.

V usage is TRBV28 and J usage is TRBJ1-2; tentative D call: TRBD1 (5 bases). Trimming stripped 2 bases from V and 5 bases from J, with 9 bases between. The CDR3 has 13 amino acids. Germline V gene data show CDR1 as MDHEN and CDR2 as SYDVKM. The CDR3 spells CASSLGGGYGYTF. The CDR3 bases are TGTGCCAGCAGTTTAGGGGGGGGATATGGCTACACCTTC.

The rearrangement uses TRBV19 and TRBJ2-7; tentatively, D is TRBD1 or TRBD2 (5 bases each). The CDR3 has 15 amino acids. Germline loops: CDR1 LNHDA, CDR2 SQIVND (reference sequence). Trimming took 4 bases from V and 2 from J, leaving 15 bases between them. The CDR3 DNA follows: TGTGCCAGTAGTACGGGACGGAGACCAACCTACGAGCAGTACTTC. Its protein product is CASSTGRRPTYEQYF.

This clone came up a few times. V and J are TRBV6-1 and TRBJ2-7; no firm D call. CDR1 is MNHNS and CDR2 is SASEGT in the germline V gene. V was clipped by 2 bases and J by 0 bases, with 11 bases between them. The CDR3 has 15 amino acids. In nucleotides, the CDR3 is TGTGCCAGCAGTGAATTAAACAGAAGCTCCTACGAGCAGTACTTC. It yields the protein CASSELNRSSYEQYF.

Comment on this clone: Other DNA sequences within the sample encode an identical CDR3. This chain joins TRBV29-1 and TRBJ2-2, with TRBD2 matching 13 bases. Trimming removed 4 bases from V and 6 bases from J; junction bases left unmatched: 2. Germline values: CDR1 SQVTM, CDR2 ANQGSEA. CDR3 length: 14 residues. CDR3 sequence (DNA): TGCAGCGTTGGGACTAGCGGGAGCGCCGGGGAGCTGTTTTTT. Amino acids: CSVGTSGSAGELFF.

The chain employs TRBV13 and TRBJ2-7, with D maybe TRBD1 (5 bases). V lost 0 bases to trimming and J lost 0 bases, with 6 bases between them. The CDR3 runs 14 residues. Germline V gene lookup returns CDR1 PRHDT and CDR2 FYEKMQ (reference sequence). The CDR3 spells CASSLGDNSYEQYF. In DNA form, the CDR3 reads TGTGCCAGCAGCTTAGGGGACAACTCCTACGAGCAGTACTTC. Variable domain in full (rest from reference TRBV13 and TRBJ2-7): AAGVIQSPRHLIKEKRETATLKCYPIPRHDTVYWYQQGPGQDPQFLISFYEKMQSDKGSIPDRFSAQQFSDYHSELNMSSLELGDSALYFCASSLGDNSYEQYFGPGTRLTVT.

This clone was seen repeatedly, ten times or more. The same CDR3 is also encoded by other DNA sequences in this sample. The chain carries TRBV9 and TRBJ2-7; D is unclear. Trimming pared 0 bases from V and 2 bases from J, leaving 9 bases between. The CDR3 is 14 amino acids. Per the germline V gene, CDR1 is SGDLS and CDR2 is YYNGEE. The CDR3 region is CASSVGGLPYEQYF. DNA for the CDR3: TGTGCCAGCAGCGTAGGTGGTCTTCCCTACGAGCAGTACTTC.

This chain joins TRBV5-4 and TRBJ2-7; D is unclear. The ends were cut back, 0 bases at V and 12 bases at J, with 4 bases in the middle. Germline CDR1 and CDR2: SGHNT and YYREEE (reference sequence). The CDR3 contains 9 residues. The CDR3 is CASSLAPYF. The CDR3 bases are TGTGCCAGCAGCTTGGCCCCGTACTTC.

This clone was detected once. V and J are TRBV7-9 and TRBJ2-4; D is perhaps TRBD1 or TRBD2 (5 bases each). V was cut by 5 bases and J by 3 bases, with 11 bases left in between. Per the germline V gene, CDR1 is SEHNR and CDR2 is FQNEAQ (reference sequence). This CDR3 contains 14 residues. The DNA for the CDR3 is TGTGCCAGCAGCCCGAGGGGATACAAAAACATTCAGTACTTC. Translation: CASSPRGYKNIQYF.

In its sample, this clone was seen a few times. This chain links TRBV5-1 with TRBJ2-7; 8 bases align to TRBD2. Losses at the gene ends were 4 bases for V and 3 bases for J; bases not matched to a gene: 15. This CDR3 comprises 17 residues. Per the germline V gene, CDR1 is SGHRS and CDR2 is YFSETQ. The CDR3 DNA reads as TGCGCCAGCAGCCCGACTCTAACGACTAGCGCGGACTACGAGCAGTACTTC. This translates into CASSPTLTTSADYEQYF.

The V and J genes are TRBV6-5 and TRBJ1-4; TRBD1 is a possible D gene (5 bases). Trimming cost V 2 bases and J 3 bases, with 13 bases left between them. The CDR3 loop spans 16 amino acids. Germline loops: CDR1 MNHEY, CDR2 SVGAGI. This chain's CDR3 is CASSYGGVGANEKLFF. CDR3 DNA sequence: TGTGCCAGCAGTTACGGGGGGGTCGGGGCTAATGAAAAACTGTTTTTT.

The chain has TRBV2 and TRBJ2-1, with 7 bases fitting TRBD1. There are 12 residues in the CDR3. Germline lookup yields CDR1 SNHLY and CDR2 FYNNEI. With V trimmed by 4 bases and J by 8 bases, 2 bases remained unmatched. This CDR3 reads CASSGQGHEQFF. Here the CDR3 DNA reads TGTGCCAGCAGTGGACAGGGCCATGAGCAGTTCTTC.